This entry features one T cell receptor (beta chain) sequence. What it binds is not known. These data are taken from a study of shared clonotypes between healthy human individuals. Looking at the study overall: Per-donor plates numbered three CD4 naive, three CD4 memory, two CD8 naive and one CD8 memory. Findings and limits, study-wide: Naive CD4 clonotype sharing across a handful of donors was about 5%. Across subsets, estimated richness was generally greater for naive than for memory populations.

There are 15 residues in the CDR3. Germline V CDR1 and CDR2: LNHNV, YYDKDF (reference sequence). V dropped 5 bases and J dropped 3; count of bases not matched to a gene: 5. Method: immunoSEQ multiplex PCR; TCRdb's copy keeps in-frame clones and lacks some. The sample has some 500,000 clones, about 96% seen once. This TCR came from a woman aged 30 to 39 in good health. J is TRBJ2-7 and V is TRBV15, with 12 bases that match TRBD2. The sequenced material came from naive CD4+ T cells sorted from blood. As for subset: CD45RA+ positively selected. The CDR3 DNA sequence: TGTGCCACCAGCCCACCGACTAGCGGGAGCTACGAGCAGTACTTC. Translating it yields CATSPPTSGSYEQYF.